The rows below give T cell receptor beta chains drawn from one sample of a study of blood T cells in healthy people across ages. TCRdb called the 5' RACE reads again in MiXCR, with one record for every CDR3 protein. The sample has about 1,400,000 distinct CDR3 sequences; almost 60% are singletons. Sample: blood. These receptors all come from a man between 18 and 35 years old in good health. CDR3s include the opening cysteine and the closing phenylalanine or tryptophan. Fields, in order: D gene, CDR3 length, J gene, V gene, clone size, CDR3 protein, CDR3 DNA. A D gene is named only where the DNA matches it firmly. Part of the rows lack a size; the others show once, few, many or a class for expanded clones.

D: -; length: 13; J: TRBJ2-7; V: TRBV12-5; size: few; CDR3: CASGPSTAVEQYF; DNA: TGTGCTAGTGGGCCTAGCACCGCCGTCGAGCAGTACTTC
D: -; length: 16; J: TRBJ2-3; V: TRBV27; size: few; CDR3: CASRGASASNTDTQYF; DNA: TGTGCCAGCAGGGGGGCCAGCGCGAGCAACACAGATACGCAGTATTTT
D: -; length: 11; J: TRBJ1-2; V: TRBV29-1; size: -; CDR3: CSSPWGAGYTF; DNA: TGCAGCTCCCCTTGGGGGGCCGGCTACACCTTC
D: TRBD1; length: 15; J: TRBJ1-5; V: TRBV4-1; size: once; CDR3: CASSPGQGIDQPQHF; DNA: TGCGCCAGCAGCCCCGGACAGGGGATTGATCAGCCCCAGCATTTT
D: TRBD2; length: 16; J: TRBJ2-3; V: TRBV20-1; size: -; CDR3: CSASPGGAGDPDTQYF; DNA: TGCAGTGCTAGTCCGGGGGGAGCGGGAGATCCAGATACGCAGTATTTT
D: -; length: 15; J: TRBJ1-2; V: TRBV11-2; size: -; CDR3: CASSPSLRSVFSYTF; DNA: TGTGCCAGCAGCCCATCGCTCCGTTCTGTTTTTAGCTACACCTTC
D: -; length: 14; J: TRBJ1-1; V: TRBV5-1; size: once; CDR3: CASSLMDTNTEAFF; DNA: TGCGCCAGCAGCTTGATGGACACGAACACTGAAGCTTTCTTT
D: TRBD1; length: 15; J: TRBJ2-5; V: TRBV4-3; size: -; CDR3: CASSQGTGVGETQYF; DNA: TGCGCCAGCAGCCAGGGGACAGGGGTCGGAGAGACCCAGTACTTC
D: -; length: 13; J: TRBJ2-7; V: TRBV29-1; size: -; CDR3: CSVGEGHNYEQYF; DNA: TGCAGCGTTGGTGAGGGACACAACTACGAGCAGTACTTC
D: TRBD1; length: 14; J: TRBJ2-7; V: TRBV10-3; size: -; CDR3: CAISGGQGPYEKYF; DNA: TGTGCCATCAGTGGGGGACAGGGCCCCTACGAGAAGTACTTC
D: TRBD1; length: 11; J: TRBJ2-7; V: TRBV20-1; size: once; CDR3: CSATQGVEQYF; DNA: TGCAGTGCTACACAGGGGGTCGAGCAGTACTTC
D: TRBD2; length: 14; J: TRBJ2-7; V: TRBV12-3/TRBV12-4; size: few; CDR3: CASSLTGRAYEQYF; DNA: TGTGCCAGCAGTTTAACCGGGAGGGCATACGAGCAGTACTTC
D: -; length: 13; J: TRBJ2-7; V: TRBV28; size: -; CDR3: CASSVGSGREQYF; DNA: TGTGCCAGCAGTGTAGGATCAGGGCGCGAGCAGTACTTC
D: -; length: 13; J: TRBJ2-7; V: TRBV29-1; size: -; CDR3: CSVSQRNSYEQYF; DNA: TGCAGCGTTAGTCAGAGAAATTCCTACGAGCAGTACTTC
D: -; length: 15; J: TRBJ2-3; V: TRBV12-3/TRBV12-4; size: few; CDR3: CASTPEGVGSDTQYF; DNA: TGTGCCAGCACCCCTGAAGGTGTTGGCTCAGATACGCAGTATTTT
D: TRBD1; length: 15; J: TRBJ2-7; V: TRBV6-5; size: -; CDR3: CASSLTGVLSYEQYF; DNA: TGTGCCAGCAGTTTGACAGGGGTCCTATCCTACGAGCAGTACTTC
D: -; length: 14; J: TRBJ2-5; V: TRBV4-1; size: -; CDR3: CASSLLPSGETQYF; DNA: TGCGCCAGCAGCCTGCTACCCAGCGGGGAGACCCAGTACTTC
D: -; length: 15; J: TRBJ1-4; V: TRBV27; size: -; CDR3: CASSFRRPTNEKLFF; DNA: TGTGCCAGCAGTTTCCGCCGACCAACTAATGAAAAACTGTTTTTT
D: -; length: 12; J: TRBJ2-7; V: TRBV7-2; size: -; CDR3: CASSSMTYEQYF; DNA: TGTGCCAGCAGTTCAATGACCTACGAGCAGTACTTC
D: -; length: 14; J: TRBJ2-3; V: TRBV7-2; size: many; CDR3: CASSLEGRTDTQYF; DNA: TGTGCCAGCAGCTTAGAGGGACGGACAGATACGCAGTATTTT
D: -; length: 15; J: TRBJ2-3; V: TRBV29-1; size: -; CDR3: CSTEGGTFSTDTQYF; DNA: TGCAGCACTGAAGGGGGGACTTTCAGCACAGATACGCAGTATTTT
D: -; length: 18; J: TRBJ2-7; V: TRBV7-6; size: -; CDR3: CASSLLGPTSLDPYEQYF; DNA: TGTGCCAGCAGCCTCCTGGGACCCACGAGCCTGGATCCCTACGAGCAGTACTTC
D: -; length: 15; J: TRBJ2-1; V: TRBV20-1; size: -; CDR3: CSADALAGYINEQFF; DNA: TGCAGTGCTGACGCGCTTGCGGGATATATCAATGAGCAGTTCTTC
D: TRBD1; length: 15; J: TRBJ2-1; V: TRBV29-1; size: -; CDR3: CSVEGRGTGPNEQFF; DNA: TGCAGCGTTGAGGGGCGCGGGACAGGGCCCAATGAGCAGTTCTTC
D: TRBD2; length: 13; J: TRBJ2-5; V: TRBV10-3; size: few; CDR3: CAISPAGQETQYF; DNA: TGTGCCATCAGTCCAGCGGGACAAGAGACCCAGTACTTC
D: -; length: 16; J: TRBJ1-2; V: TRBV6-5; size: -; CDR3: CASSYSSWTVNYGYTF; DNA: TGTGCCAGCAGTTACTCGAGCTGGACAGTCAACTATGGCTACACCTTC
D: -; length: 15; J: TRBJ2-2; V: TRBV6-2/TRBV6-3; size: -; CDR3: CASRAPRGWTGELFF; DNA: TGTGCCAGCAGGGCGCCCAGGGGTTGGACCGGGGAGCTGTTTTTT
D: -; length: 14; J: TRBJ1-4; V: TRBV12-3/TRBV12-4; size: -; CDR3: CASRLSAGDEKLFF; DNA: TGTGCCAGCAGACTGTCAGCAGGTGATGAAAAACTGTTTTTT
D: TRBD1; length: 15; J: TRBJ1-5; V: TRBV6-2/TRBV6-3; size: -; CDR3: CASRNRGTSNQPQHF; DNA: TGTGCCAGCAGGAACAGGGGAACCTCCAATCAACCCCAGCATTTT
D: -; length: 15; J: TRBJ1-6; V: TRBV4-3; size: -; CDR3: CASSQGAGDNSPLHF; DNA: TGCGCCAGCAGCCAGGGTGCAGGGGATAACTCACCCCTCCACTTT
D: -; length: 15; J: TRBJ2-2; V: TRBV7-9; size: few; CDR3: CASSSNKAGSGELFF; DNA: TGTGCCAGCAGCTCAAACAAGGCGGGTTCCGGGGAGCTGTTTTTT
D: -; length: 14; J: TRBJ2-7; V: TRBV7-4; size: few; CDR3: CASSHRPGTYEQYF; DNA: TGTGCCAGCAGCCACAGACCGGGGACCTACGAGCAGTACTTC
D: -; length: 12; J: TRBJ2-7; V: TRBV27; size: -; CDR3: CASGGSLFEQYF; DNA: TGTGCCAGTGGAGGGTCTCTTTTCGAGCAGTACTTC
D: TRBD2; length: 17; J: TRBJ2-7; V: TRBV5-1; size: -; CDR3: CASSLAGGGRDSYEQYF; DNA: TGCGCCAGCAGCTTGGCCGGCGGGGGACGGGACTCCTACGAGCAGTACTTC
D: TRBD1; length: 15; J: TRBJ2-7; V: TRBV4-3; size: -; CDR3: CASSQEDRAAYEQYF; DNA: TGCGCCAGCAGCCAAGAGGACAGGGCTGCCTACGAGCAGTACTTC
D: -; length: 13; J: TRBJ2-7; V: TRBV15; size: -; CDR3: CAIGGPPVYEQYF; DNA: TGTGCCATCGGAGGCCCCCCGGTCTACGAGCAGTACTTC
D: TRBD2; length: 15; J: TRBJ2-1; V: TRBV27; size: -; CDR3: CASSLISGLLNEQFF; DNA: TGTGCCAGCAGTTTGATTAGCGGGCTTCTCAATGAGCAGTTCTTC
D: TRBD2; length: 14; J: TRBJ2-4; V: TRBV6-5; size: -; CDR3: CASSPTSGRDIQYF; DNA: TGTGCCAGCAGCCCTACTAGCGGGAGAGACATTCAGTACTTC
D: -; length: 15; J: TRBJ2-5; V: TRBV20-1; size: few; CDR3: CSAKDGTGARETQYF; DNA: TGCAGTGCGAAAGACGGGACGGGGGCAAGGGAGACCCAGTACTTC
D: -; length: 14; J: TRBJ1-1; V: TRBV4-2; size: -; CDR3: CASSQAIAASGAFF; DNA: TGTGCCAGCAGCCAAGCGATCGCGGCATCGGGAGCTTTCTTT
D: -; length: 14; J: TRBJ1-4; V: TRBV4-2; size: -; CDR3: CASSRDVRDEKLFF; DNA: TGTGCCAGCAGCCGGGACGTAAGGGATGAAAAACTGTTTTTT